This record covers a single T cell receptor (beta chain). As yet, its antigen is unknown. The data belong to a study of a mutant IDH1 vaccine in newly diagnosed glioma. In the study overall: Vaccination started 4-6 weeks after radiotherapy alone, or with temozolomide cycles. Treated patients, 62.5% male and about 38% female, averaged 40.4 years of age. Radiotherapy, temozolomide, or both had been given previously, and both were given to most.

Clones were read by immunoSEQ multiplex PCR, and TCRdb kept only the in-frame ones, dropping some. The sample lists fewer than 70,000 clones; around 84% were seen once. The V gene's germline CDR1 is MDHEN and CDR2 SYDVKM. The CDR3 covers 13 residues. V was clipped by 5 bases and J by 3 bases, with 9 bases between them. Indicated time point: week 35, safety follow-up. Mutant IDH1 20-mer peptide, at 300 ug, made up each vaccine dose, with topical imiquimod. Donor tumors were new WHO grade 3 or 4 IDH1-mutant, ATRX-lost astrocytomas. This chain joins TRBV28 and TRBJ2-3, with a tentative D call TRBD1 (5 bases). The TCR was taken from a man aged 30 to 45 with glioma. The sequencing here drew on PBMCs, taken from a glioma patient whose treatment included an IDH1 peptide vaccine. The CDR3 region is CASSPPGTDTQYF. The CDR3 DNA sequence: TGTGCCAGCAGTCCCCCAGGGACAGATACGCAGTATTTT.